A selection of T cell receptor beta chains follows, all from one sample in a study of graft-versus-host responses after intestinal transplantation. Assay used: immunoSEQ multiplex PCR; TCRdb lists only in-frame clones, some missing. The sample holds 1,500 to 2,000 clones, 90% to 95% seen once. The sequences come from PBMCs, collected 16 days after intestinal transplant. Receptors were obtained from a human patient who received an intestinal transplant, so some T cells may come from the graft donor. Both conserved end residues are part of each CDR3. Fields, in order: CDR3 length, D gene, J gene, V gene, clone size, CDR3 DNA, CDR3 protein. D genes are given only for firm matches. Where a row states a size, it is once, few, many or the class of an expanded clone; other rows omit it.

length: 18; D: TRBD2; J: TRBJ2-1; V: TRBV15; size: NA; DNA: TGTGCCACCAGCGACCGGCCCCACTTAGCGGGATCATCCAATGAGCAGTTCTTC; CDR3: CATSDRPHLAGSSNEQFF
length: 15; D: NA; J: TRBJ2-5; V: TRBV9; size: NA; DNA: TGTGCCAGCAGCGTAGGCGACGGACTTCAAGAGACCCAGTACTTC; CDR3: CASSVGDGLQETQYF
length: 16; D: TRBD1; J: TRBJ1-4; V: TRBV5-5; size: NA; DNA: TGTGCCAGCAGCTTGGAACCGACAGGGTTGTATGAAAAACTGTTTTTT; CDR3: CASSLEPTGLYEKLFF
length: 16; D: TRBD1; J: TRBJ2-5; V: TRBV7-9; size: few; DNA: TGTGCCAGCAGCCCCCCGCGGACAGGGACCCAAGAGACCCAGTACTTC; CDR3: CASSPPRTGTQETQYF
length: 15; D: TRBD2; J: TRBJ2-1; V: TRBV27; size: NA; DNA: TGTGCCAGCTCACGACTAGCGGGCGCTTACAATGAGCAGTTCTTC; CDR3: CASSRLAGAYNEQFF
length: 16; D: TRBD2; J: TRBJ2-1; V: TRBV4-1; size: NA; DNA: TGCGCCAGCAGCCAAGACCTAAGCGGGGACTACAATGAGCAGTTCTTC; CDR3: CASSQDLSGDYNEQFF
length: 16; D: NA; J: TRBJ1-4; V: TRBV25-1; size: NA; DNA: TGTGCCAGCAGTAACCCGAGCCAGGGAGCTAATGAAAAACTGTTTTTT; CDR3: CASSNPSQGANEKLFF
length: 13; D: NA; J: TRBJ2-7; V: TRBV4-1; size: NA; DNA: TGCGCCAGCAGCCCGACACTTTTCTACGAGCAGTACTTC; CDR3: CASSPTLFYEQYF
length: 15; D: NA; J: TRBJ2-7; V: TRBV9; size: NA; DNA: TGTGCCAGCAGCCCCTCCCTCATAGCCTCCTACGAGCAGTACTTC; CDR3: CASSPSLIASYEQYF
length: 14; D: NA; J: TRBJ1-2; V: TRBV14; size: NA; DNA: TGTGCCAGCAGCCAAGGGGCCGCGCGCTATGGCTACACCTTC; CDR3: CASSQGAARYGYTF
length: 12; D: NA; J: TRBJ2-3; V: TRBV5-6; size: NA; DNA: TGTGCCACCGGGACTTCTGGAGATACGCAGTATTTT; CDR3: CATGTSGDTQYF
length: 16; D: NA; J: TRBJ2-4; V: TRBV5-1; size: NA; DNA: TGCGCCAGCAGCTTAGACAGGTCCCAGGCCAAAAACATTCAGTACTTC; CDR3: CASSLDRSQAKNIQYF
length: 14; D: TRBD1; J: TRBJ2-7; V: TRBV6-5; size: NA; DNA: TGTGCCAGCAGTTTACTACAGGGGTCCTACGAGCAGTACTTC; CDR3: CASSLLQGSYEQYF
length: 16; D: TRBD2; J: TRBJ2-3; V: TRBV19; size: NA; DNA: TGTGCCAGTAGTTTCGGACTAGCGGGGAGCACAGATACGCAGTATTTT; CDR3: CASSFGLAGSTDTQYF
length: 13; D: NA; J: TRBJ1-1; V: TRBV18; size: NA; DNA: TGTGCCAGCTCTCGAGGGGGAAACACTGAAGCTTTCTTT; CDR3: CASSRGGNTEAFF
length: 13; D: NA; J: TRBJ2-1; V: TRBV7-9; size: NA; DNA: TGTGCCAGCAGCCCCCCTTTAACCGATGAGCAGTTCTTC; CDR3: CASSPPLTDEQFF
length: 13; D: NA; J: TRBJ2-5; V: TRBV6-5; size: NA; DNA: TGTGCCAGCAGAAAGGGTATTCAAGAGACCCAGTACTTC; CDR3: CASRKGIQETQYF
length: 14; D: NA; J: TRBJ2-6; V: TRBV27; size: NA; DNA: TGTGCCAGCAGTTTATTTCCTGGGGCCAACGTCCTGACTTTC; CDR3: CASSLFPGANVLTF
length: 13; D: NA; J: TRBJ2-7; V: TRBV28; size: NA; DNA: TGTGCCAGCAGCCAATCAGGGACCTACGAGCAGTACTTC; CDR3: CASSQSGTYEQYF
length: 13; D: NA; J: TRBJ1-1; V: TRBV6-6; size: NA; DNA: TGTGCCAGCAGAAGTCAGGGCGGCACTGAAGCTTTCTTT; CDR3: CASRSQGGTEAFF
length: 13; D: NA; J: TRBJ1-5; V: TRBV5-3; size: NA; DNA: TGTGCCAGGTTAGGGGTAGGCAATCAGCCCCAGCATTTT; CDR3: CARLGVGNQPQHF
length: 15; D: TRBD1; J: TRBJ2-7; V: TRBV28; size: NA; DNA: TGTGCCACTGGGCATAGGGGGACAGGACACTACGAGCAGTACTTC; CDR3: CATGHRGTGHYEQYF
length: 14; D: TRBD1; J: TRBJ2-7; V: TRBV28; size: NA; DNA: TGTGCCAGCACCTCCGGGACAGTCTCCTACGAGCAGTACTTC; CDR3: CASTSGTVSYEQYF
length: 13; D: NA; J: TRBJ2-7; V: TRBV28; size: NA; DNA: TGTGCCAGCAGTCAGGGGATGGCCTACGAGCAGTACTTC; CDR3: CASSQGMAYEQYF
length: 13; D: NA; J: TRBJ1-4; V: TRBV5-1; size: NA; DNA: TGCGCCAGCAGCTTCTACAGGAATGAAAAACTGTTTTTT; CDR3: CASSFYRNEKLFF
length: 15; D: NA; J: TRBJ1-6; V: TRBV6-5; size: NA; DNA: TGTGCCAGCAGTTACAGGGCGCTCCTTTATTCACCCCTCCACTTT; CDR3: CASSYRALLYSPLHF